This T cell receptor beta chain was recorded in a study of blood T cells in healthy people across ages. V was pared by 1 base and J by 0 bases, with 16 bases between. Germline V lookup: CDR1 ENHRY, CDR2 SYGVKD. This CDR3 has 17 residues. The extraction recovered at least 5.5 micrograms of total RNA per sample. This clonotype was seen many times. A second PCR of 7 to 11 cycles used a sample-barcoded 5' primer and a J-beta primer mix. From the 5' RACE reads, TCRdb called clonotypes with MiXCR, one entry per CDR3 protein. The sample records around 670,000 distinct CDR3 sequences, 25% to 30% being singletons.

The TCR comes from a woman at least 80 years old in good health. The chain links TRBV10-3 to TRBJ2-7; tentative D call: TRBD2 (5 bases). Sequencing was carried out using blood. The CDR3 region is CAISELRLTGSSYEQYF. The CDR3 nucleotides read TGTGCCATCAGTGAGTTAAGACTAACGGGGAGCTCCTACGAGCAGTACTTC.